Listed below are T cell receptor beta chains from one sample, sequenced in a study of cytomegalovirus exposure and HLA in healthy donors. The repertoire was sequenced with immunoSEQ multiplex PCR; TCRdb's copy has only in-frame clones and lacks some. This table holds 130,000 to 150,000 clones, nearly 80% found once. Source material: PBMCs. These receptors all come from a middle-aged man in good health and CMV-seropositive. The CDR3 runs from the conserved cysteine through the conserved F or W. A D gene is named only where the DNA matches it firmly. Some rows mark clone size as missing; the rest say once, few, many or name a class of expanded clone.

len: 16
v_gene: TRBV5-1
j_gene: TRBJ2-5
abundance: .
d_gene: .
CDR3aa: CASSLAASPGRETQYF
CDR3nt: TGCGCCAGCAGCTTGGCCGCGTCCCCGGGTCGAGAGACCCAGTACTTC

len: 13
v_gene: TRBV18
j_gene: TRBJ2-7
abundance: .
d_gene: .
CDR3aa: CASSPPSSYEQYF
CDR3nt: TGTGCCAGCTCACCACCGAGTTCCTACGAGCAGTACTTC

len: 15
v_gene: TRBV7-6
j_gene: TRBJ2-5
abundance: .
d_gene: .
CDR3aa: CASSFNRGGMETQYF
CDR3nt: TGTGCCAGCAGCTTCAACAGGGGGGGGATGGAGACCCAGTACTTC

len: 14
v_gene: TRBV5-1
j_gene: TRBJ2-7
abundance: .
d_gene: TRBD2
CDR3aa: CASRVGLAAYEQYF
CDR3nt: TGCGCCAGCAGAGTGGGACTAGCGGCATACGAGCAGTACTTC

len: 16
v_gene: TRBV25-1
j_gene: TRBJ2-7
abundance: once
d_gene: TRBD1
CDR3aa: CASSELNDRASYEQYF
CDR3nt: TGTGCCAGCAGTGAATTGAACGACAGGGCCTCCTACGAGCAGTACTTC

len: 14
v_gene: TRBV27
j_gene: TRBJ1-2
abundance: .
d_gene: TRBD1
CDR3aa: CASSPGTGVGGYTF
CDR3nt: TGTGCCAGCAGTCCCGGGACAGGGGTTGGTGGCTACACCTTC

len: 15
v_gene: TRBV19
j_gene: TRBJ1-6
abundance: once
d_gene: .
CDR3aa: CASSTGENWNSPLHF
CDR3nt: TGTGCCAGTAGTACAGGGGAGAATTGGAATTCACCCCTCCACTTT

len: 15
v_gene: TRBV13
j_gene: TRBJ2-3
abundance: .
d_gene: .
CDR3aa: CASSLSGAGTDTQYF
CDR3nt: TGTGCCAGCAGCTTATCCGGAGCGGGCACAGATACGCAGTATTTT

len: 15
v_gene: TRBV29-1
j_gene: TRBJ2-2
abundance: .
d_gene: TRBD2
CDR3aa: CSVEEAGGLDGELFF
CDR3nt: TGCAGCGTTGAAGAAGCGGGAGGGCTGGACGGGGAGCTGTTTTTT

len: 15
v_gene: TRBV2
j_gene: TRBJ2-3
abundance: .
d_gene: TRBD1
CDR3aa: CASSRDRGPADTQYF
CDR3nt: TGTGCCAGCAGCCGGGACAGGGGTCCCGCAGATACGCAGTATTTT

len: 16
v_gene: TRBV6-5
j_gene: TRBJ1-1
abundance: .
d_gene: TRBD1
CDR3aa: CASSYSQGTLNTEAFF
CDR3nt: TGTGCCAGCAGTTACTCACAGGGGACCCTGAACACTGAAGCTTTCTTT

len: 15
v_gene: TRBV7-2
j_gene: TRBJ2-1
abundance: .
d_gene: TRBD2
CDR3aa: CASSSRTSLYGEQFF
CDR3nt: TGTGCCAGCAGCTCGAGGACTAGTTTATACGGGGAGCAGTTCTTC

len: 16
v_gene: TRBV6-1
j_gene: TRBJ2-3
abundance: .
d_gene: .
CDR3aa: CASSGGVGVSTDTQYF
CDR3nt: TGTGCCAGCAGTGGGGGTGTGGGAGTTAGCACAGATACGCAGTATTTT

len: 12
v_gene: TRBV28
j_gene: TRBJ2-7
abundance: .
d_gene: TRBD1
CDR3aa: CATGVPVREQYF
CDR3nt: TGTGCTACAGGGGTACCTGTCAGAGAGCAGTACTTC

len: 13
v_gene: TRBV6-5
j_gene: TRBJ1-5
abundance: .
d_gene: .
CDR3aa: CASSYSTGTPQHF
CDR3nt: TGTGCCAGCAGTTACTCGACAGGTACGCCCCAGCATTTT

len: 14
v_gene: TRBV18
j_gene: TRBJ1-4
abundance: once
d_gene: TRBD1
CDR3aa: CASSPPTGGEKLFF
CDR3nt: TGTGCCAGCTCGCCACCGACAGGGGGCGAAAAACTGTTTTTT

len: 13
v_gene: TRBV28
j_gene: TRBJ2-1
abundance: .
d_gene: .
CDR3aa: CASSLAAGRKMFF
CDR3nt: TGTGCCAGCAGTTTAGCGGCGGGGCGTAAGATGTTCTTC

len: 20
v_gene: TRBV19
j_gene: TRBJ2-2
abundance: .
d_gene: TRBD2
CDR3aa: CASKSHHLLRLAGNTGELFF
CDR3nt: TGTGCCAGTAAATCCCACCACCTTCTCCGGCTAGCGGGGAACACCGGGGAGCTGTTTTTT

len: 14
v_gene: TRBV27
j_gene: TRBJ2-7
abundance: .
d_gene: TRBD1
CDR3aa: CASSLDRVRYEQYF
CDR3nt: TGTGCCAGCAGTCTCGACAGGGTACGCTACGAGCAGTACTTC

len: 18
v_gene: TRBV7-6
j_gene: TRBJ2-1
abundance: .
d_gene: TRBD2
CDR3aa: CASSQTTSSGRAHNEQFF
CDR3nt: TGTGCCAGCAGCCAAACAACCTCTAGCGGGAGGGCCCACAATGAGCAGTTCTTC

len: 15
v_gene: TRBV5-1
j_gene: TRBJ2-5
abundance: few
d_gene: TRBD1
CDR3aa: CASSTQDREQETQYF
CDR3nt: TGCGCCAGCAGCACACAGGACAGGGAACAAGAGACCCAGTACTTC

len: 20
v_gene: TRBV27
j_gene: TRBJ1-1
abundance: .
d_gene: TRBD1
CDR3aa: CASSLYSPTNRGRRNTEAFF
CDR3nt: TGTGCCAGCAGTCTTTATTCCCCCACTAACAGGGGACGGCGGAACACTGAAGCTTTCTTT

len: 15
v_gene: TRBV28
j_gene: TRBJ1-3
abundance: few
d_gene: TRBD1
CDR3aa: CASRATGGEGNTIYF
CDR3nt: TGTGCCAGCAGGGCGACAGGGGGCGAAGGAAACACCATATATTTT

len: 17
v_gene: TRBV7-9
j_gene: TRBJ2-1
abundance: .
d_gene: .
CDR3aa: CASSQILAVSGYNEQFF
CDR3nt: TGTGCCAGCAGCCAGATATTAGCGGTGAGCGGGTACAATGAGCAGTTCTTC

len: 18
v_gene: TRBV6-1
j_gene: TRBJ2-7
abundance: .
d_gene: .
CDR3aa: CASSEIPWGGANVYEQYF
CDR3nt: TGTGCCAGCAGTGAAATCCCCTGGGGGGGGGCTAACGTCTACGAGCAGTACTTC

len: 17
v_gene: TRBV18
j_gene: TRBJ2-6
abundance: few
d_gene: .
CDR3aa: CASSPLGQNSGANVLTF
CDR3nt: TGTGCCAGCTCACCTCTCGGACAAAACTCTGGGGCCAACGTCCTGACTTTC

len: 16
v_gene: TRBV11-2
j_gene: TRBJ2-1
abundance: few
d_gene: TRBD1
CDR3aa: CASSLAFGQGSNEQFF
CDR3nt: TGTGCCAGCAGCTTAGCGTTTGGACAGGGTTCGAATGAGCAGTTCTTC

len: 15
v_gene: TRBV7-2
j_gene: TRBJ2-1
abundance: few
d_gene: TRBD1
CDR3aa: CASSLDTGVYNEQFF
CDR3nt: TGTGCCAGCAGCTTAGACACAGGGGTATACAATGAGCAGTTCTTC

len: 13
v_gene: TRBV11-2
j_gene: TRBJ2-5
abundance: .
d_gene: TRBD1
CDR3aa: CASSWTGEETQYF
CDR3nt: TGTGCCAGCAGTTGGACAGGGGAAGAGACCCAGTACTTC

len: 15
v_gene: TRBV9
j_gene: TRBJ2-1
abundance: .
d_gene: .
CDR3aa: CASSAGDLRRNEQFF
CDR3nt: TGTGCCAGCAGCGCCGGGGATTTACGGCGGAATGAGCAGTTCTTC

len: 14
v_gene: TRBV6-5
j_gene: TRBJ1-2
abundance: few
d_gene: TRBD1
CDR3aa: CASSPRTGGYGYTF
CDR3nt: TGTGCCAGCAGTCCTCGGACAGGAGGCTATGGCTACACCTTC

len: 14
v_gene: TRBV7-9
j_gene: TRBJ1-1
abundance: .
d_gene: .
CDR3aa: CSSSLRGGNTEAFF
CDR3nt: TGTTCCAGCAGCTTAAGAGGGGGGAACACTGAAGCTTTCTTT

len: 15
v_gene: TRBV10-3
j_gene: TRBJ2-3
abundance: .
d_gene: TRBD2
CDR3aa: CAIRRTSGRTDTQYF
CDR3nt: TGTGCCATCAGGAGGACTAGCGGGCGAACAGATACGCAGTATTTT

len: 14
v_gene: TRBV9
j_gene: TRBJ2-1
abundance: .
d_gene: .
CDR3aa: CASRKRTENNEQFF
CDR3nt: TGTGCCAGCAGAAAAAGGACAGAGAACAATGAGCAGTTCTTC

len: 15
v_gene: TRBV6-5
j_gene: TRBJ1-1
abundance: .
d_gene: .
CDR3aa: CASSYSIRGDTEAFF
CDR3nt: TGTGCCAGCAGTTACTCGATCCGGGGGGACACTGAAGCTTTCTTT

len: 16
v_gene: TRBV11-2
j_gene: TRBJ2-5
abundance: .
d_gene: TRBD2
CDR3aa: CASSLDGTSGWETQYF
CDR3nt: TGTGCCAGCAGCTTAGACGGGACTAGCGGGTGGGAGACCCAGTACTTC

len: 12
v_gene: TRBV30
j_gene: TRBJ2-7
abundance: .
d_gene: .
CDR3aa: CAWSGGPYEQYF
CDR3nt: TGTGCCTGGAGTGGCGGGCCCTACGAGCAGTACTTC

len: 16
v_gene: TRBV11-2
j_gene: TRBJ2-3
abundance: .
d_gene: .
CDR3aa: CASSLGPSSDADTQYF
CDR3nt: TGTGCCAGCAGCTTAGGGCCTAGCTCGGACGCAGATACGCAGTATTTT

len: 15
v_gene: TRBV7-9
j_gene: TRBJ2-7
abundance: once
d_gene: TRBD2
CDR3aa: CASSPRLAGSYEQYF
CDR3nt: TGTGCCAGCAGCCCCAGACTAGCGGGTTCCTACGAGCAGTACTTC

len: 15
v_gene: TRBV11-3
j_gene: TRBJ2-7
abundance: .
d_gene: TRBD1
CDR3aa: CASSLGFGQGYEQYF
CDR3nt: TGTGCCAGCAGCTTAGGATTCGGACAGGGCTACGAGCAGTACTTC

len: 17
v_gene: TRBV5-1
j_gene: TRBJ2-4
abundance: .
d_gene: TRBD1
CDR3aa: CASSLPGGYRGQNIQYF
CDR3nt: TGCGCCAGCAGCTTGCCGGGCGGGTACAGGGGGCAAAACATTCAGTACTTC

len: 16
v_gene: TRBV5-1
j_gene: TRBJ2-2
abundance: once
d_gene: .
CDR3aa: CASSPTTRSVTGELFF
CDR3nt: TGCGCCAGCAGCCCCACGACTAGATCCGTTACCGGGGAGCTGTTTTTT

len: 14
v_gene: TRBV6-5
j_gene: TRBJ2-3
abundance: .
d_gene: TRBD1
CDR3aa: CASGRDRATDTQYF
CDR3nt: TGTGCCAGCGGACGGGACAGGGCCACAGATACGCAGTATTTT

len: 15
v_gene: TRBV6-4
j_gene: TRBJ2-2
abundance: few
d_gene: TRBD1
CDR3aa: CASSDGTGGTGELFF
CDR3nt: TGTGCCAGCAGTGACGGGACAGGGGGCACCGGGGAGCTGTTTTTT

len: 14
v_gene: TRBV6-5
j_gene: TRBJ2-7
abundance: .
d_gene: TRBD2
CDR3aa: CASSPHGLAYEQYF
CDR3nt: TGTGCCAGCAGCCCTCACGGACTAGCCTACGAGCAGTACTTC

len: 16
v_gene: TRBV9
j_gene: TRBJ2-1
abundance: few
d_gene: TRBD2
CDR3aa: CASMAGGGGSYNEQFF
CDR3nt: TGTGCCAGCATGGCGGGAGGAGGTGGATCCTACAATGAGCAGTTCTTC

len: 20
v_gene: TRBV4-2
j_gene: TRBJ2-3
abundance: few
d_gene: TRBD2
CDR3aa: CASSQEWSSGYPDSTDTQYF
CDR3nt: TGTGCCAGCAGCCAAGAATGGTCTAGCGGGTACCCAGATAGCACAGATACGCAGTATTTT

len: 12
v_gene: TRBV28
j_gene: TRBJ2-3
abundance: .
d_gene: .
CDR3aa: CASSFFIDTQYF
CDR3nt: TGTGCCAGCAGTTTTTTTATAGATACGCAGTATTTT

len: 13
v_gene: TRBV27
j_gene: TRBJ2-2
abundance: .
d_gene: .
CDR3aa: CASSSQNTGELFF
CDR3nt: TGTGCCAGCAGTTCACAGAACACCGGGGAGCTGTTTTTT

len: 14
v_gene: TRBV29-1
j_gene: TRBJ2-7
abundance: few
d_gene: .
CDR3aa: CSVETGDNVYEQYF
CDR3nt: TGCAGCGTTGAAACGGGAGATAACGTCTACGAGCAGTACTTC